A selection of T cell receptor beta chains follows, all from one sample in a study of identical twins. TCRdb re-analysed the 5' RACE reads in MiXCR, keeping a single row per CDR3 protein. The data show some 660,000 distinct CDR3 sequences, 8.6% seen once. These records were also assigned to another study, of yellow fever vaccine responses in identical twins.

Sequenced input: PBMCs. These receptors originate from a woman under 30 in good health. CDR3s include the opening cysteine and the closing phenylalanine or tryptophan. D genes are given only for firm matches. Expanded clones are given a class, and other clones once, few, many or no size at all.

size	V	D	J	DNA	CDR3
few	TRBV6-2/TRBV6-3	TRBD2	TRBJ2-1	TGTGCCAGCAGTCACTCCCCTTTACTAGCGGGAGGTTTGAATGAGCAGTTCTTC	CASSHSPLLAGGLNEQFF
few	TRBV2	TRBD1	TRBJ2-7	TGTGCCAGCAGGAACCGGGGGACAGGGGGCTACGAGCAGTACTTC	CASRNRGTGGYEQYF
few	TRBV19	-	TRBJ2-1	TGTGCCAGTAGTATCCTCCGGGGCAATGAGCAGTTCTTC	CASSILRGNEQFF
many	TRBV7-2	TRBD1	TRBJ2-1	TGTGCCAGCAGAAGAATTGGACAGGGGGTCTCCTACAATGAGCAGTTCTTC	CASRRIGQGVSYNEQFF
few	TRBV9	-	TRBJ2-3	TGTGCCAGCAGCGTAGTACAGAGGACAGATACGCAGTATTTT	CASSVVQRTDTQYF
-	TRBV5-1	-	TRBJ2-7	TGCGCCAGCGCGCCGACCAAATACCCCGACGAGCAGTACTTC	CASAPTKYPDEQYF
many	TRBV5-6	-	TRBJ2-1	TGTGCCAGCAGCTTGGGCAACCTAGGGGTCGATGAGCAGTTCTTC	CASSLGNLGVDEQFF
many	TRBV12-3/TRBV12-4	-	TRBJ2-5	TGTGCCAGCAGTTTTTCTAAACCCCAAGAGACCCAGTACTTC	CASSFSKPQETQYF
-	TRBV6-2/TRBV6-3	TRBD2	TRBJ2-7	TGTGCCAGCAGCCCCGGGACTAGCGGGAGAGTATGGAACGAGCAGTACTTC	CASSPGTSGRVWNEQYF
-	TRBV7-3	TRBD1	TRBJ2-3	TGTGCCAGCAGCCTCACCTCGACAGGGGGCACGCAGTATTTT	CASSLTSTGGTQYF
-	TRBV10-3	-	TRBJ1-2	TGTGCCACGCAGGGTACCAACTATGGCTACACCTTC	CATQGTNYGYTF
-	TRBV3-1	-	TRBJ2-1	TGTGCCAGCAGCCAAGGGAAACGGATCTACAATGAGCAGTTCTTC	CASSQGKRIYNEQFF
-	TRBV2	-	TRBJ2-7	TGTGCCAGCAGTGTACCCGTGAAGAGTACGGGCTCCTACGAGCAGTACTTC	CASSVPVKSTGSYEQYF
-	TRBV19	-	TRBJ2-5	TGTGCCAGTAGTATAACACAGGGAGGAGGACAAGAGACCCAGTACTTC	CASSITQGGGQETQYF
many	TRBV9	-	TRBJ2-1	TGCGCCAGCAGTGAAAACAATGAGCAGTTCTTC	CASSENNEQFF
many	TRBV28	-	TRBJ2-7	TGTGCCAGCAGTTTACCAGGGGACTTGTTCGAGCAGTACTTC	CASSLPGDLFEQYF
few	TRBV4-2	TRBD1	TRBJ2-7	TGTGCCAGCAGCCCCGGGACAGCTATCTCCTACGAGCAGTACTTC	CASSPGTAISYEQYF
-	TRBV6-5	TRBD2	TRBJ2-1	TGTGCCAGCAGTTACTCGTTGCGGGGGAACATAAACAATGAGCAGTTCTTC	CASSYSLRGNINNEQFF
-	TRBV4-3	TRBD1	TRBJ2-7	TGCGCCAGCAGCCAAGATACCTACAGGGGCTACGAGCAGTACTTC	CASSQDTYRGYEQYF
many	TRBV7-9	TRBD2	TRBJ2-2	TGTGCCAGCAGCGAAACTAGCGGGAGTATCCCCGGGGAGCTGTTTTTT	CASSETSGSIPGELFF
few	TRBV5-1	-	TRBJ2-1	TGCGCCAGCAGCTTGATGGGGAATCAAAACAATGAGCAGTTCTTC	CASSLMGNQNNEQFF
few	TRBV28	TRBD1	TRBJ2-5	TGTGCCAGCAGTTTCAGTCCCCCCTACAGGGGGGAGACCCAGTACTTC	CASSFSPPYRGETQYF
-	TRBV14	TRBD2	TRBJ2-1	TGTGCCAGCAGCCAACTAGCGGGGGGGAACAATGAGCAGTTCTTC	CASSQLAGGNNEQFF
-	TRBV7-6	TRBD2	TRBJ2-5	TGTGCCAGCAGCCGTACTATTAGCGGGCAAGAGACCCAGTACTTC	CASSRTISGQETQYF
many	TRBV6-5	-	TRBJ2-3	TGTGCCAGCAGTTACTGGCGGGGGCAGGGCACAGATACGCAGTATTTT	CASSYWRGQGTDTQYF
-	TRBV2	-	TRBJ2-5	TGTGCCAGCAGGGGGCAACGGGGAGAGACCCAGTACTTC	CASRGQRGETQYF
-	TRBV20-1	TRBD2	TRBJ2-7	TGCAGTGCTAATCTAGCGGGAGTGTTCTACGAGCAGTACTTC	CSANLAGVFYEQYF
few	TRBV28	TRBD1	TRBJ2-6	TGTGCCAGCAGTTTAGACAGGGTTTGGTCTGGGGCCAACGTCCTGACTTTC	CASSLDRVWSGANVLTF
-	TRBV6-2/TRBV6-3	-	TRBJ2-5	TGTGCCAGCAGGGACCTTCTCCCAGAGACCCAGTACTTC	CASRDLLPETQYF
many	TRBV29-1	TRBD1	TRBJ2-5	TGCAGCTCGGGGAGTCGCTTGATGGGACAGGGGTTAGAGACCCAGTACTTC	CSSGSRLMGQGLETQYF
few	TRBV11-2	-	TRBJ2-5	TGTGCCAGCAGCCTATATTACAGGCGGCAAGAGACCCAGTACTTC	CASSLYYRRQETQYF
-	TRBV11-1	TRBD2	TRBJ2-1	TGTGCCAGCAGCGGACGCGTGGGACTAGCGGGAGAGGACGGGTACAATGAGCAGTTCTTC	CASSGRVGLAGEDGYNEQFF